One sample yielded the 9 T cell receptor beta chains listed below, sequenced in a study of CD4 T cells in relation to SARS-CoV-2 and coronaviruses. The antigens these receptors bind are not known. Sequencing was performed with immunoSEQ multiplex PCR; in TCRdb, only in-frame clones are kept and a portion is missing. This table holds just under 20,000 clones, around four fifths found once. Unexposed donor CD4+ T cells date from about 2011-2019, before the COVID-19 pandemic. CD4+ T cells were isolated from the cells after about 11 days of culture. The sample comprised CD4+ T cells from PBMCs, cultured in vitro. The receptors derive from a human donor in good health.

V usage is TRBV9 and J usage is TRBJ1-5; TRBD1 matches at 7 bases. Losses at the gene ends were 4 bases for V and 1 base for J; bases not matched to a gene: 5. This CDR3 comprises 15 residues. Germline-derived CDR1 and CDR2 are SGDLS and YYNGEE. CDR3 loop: CASSQGGVSNQPQHF. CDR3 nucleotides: TGTGCCAGCAGCCAGGGGGGGGTGAGCAATCAGCCCCAGCATTTT. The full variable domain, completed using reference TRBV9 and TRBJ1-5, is DSGVTQTPKHLITATGQRVTLRCSPRSGDLSVYWYQQSLDQGLQFLIQYYNGEERAKGNILERFSAQQFPDLHSELNLSSLELGDSALYFCASSQGGVSNQPQHFGDGTRLSIL.

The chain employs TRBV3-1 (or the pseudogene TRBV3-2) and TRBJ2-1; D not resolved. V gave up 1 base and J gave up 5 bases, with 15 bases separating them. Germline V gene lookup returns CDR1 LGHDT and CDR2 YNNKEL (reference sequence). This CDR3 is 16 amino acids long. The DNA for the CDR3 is TGTGCCAGCAGCCAAGTGTCGGCTTGGGGTCACAATGAGCAGTTCTTC. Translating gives CASSQVSAWGHNEQFF.

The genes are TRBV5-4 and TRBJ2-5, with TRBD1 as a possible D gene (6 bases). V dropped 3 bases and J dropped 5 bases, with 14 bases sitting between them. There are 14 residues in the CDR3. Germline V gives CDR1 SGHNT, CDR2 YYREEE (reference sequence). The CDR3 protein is CASSSILQGETQYF. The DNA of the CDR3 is TGTGCCAGCAGCTCCATCTTACAGGGTGAGACCCAGTACTTC.

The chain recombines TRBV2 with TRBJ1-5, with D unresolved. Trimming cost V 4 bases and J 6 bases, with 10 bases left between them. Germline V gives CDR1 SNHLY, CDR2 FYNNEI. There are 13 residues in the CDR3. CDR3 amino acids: CASSGEGTQPQHF. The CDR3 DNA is TGTGCCAGCAGTGGAGAGGGTACTCAGCCCCAGCATTTT.

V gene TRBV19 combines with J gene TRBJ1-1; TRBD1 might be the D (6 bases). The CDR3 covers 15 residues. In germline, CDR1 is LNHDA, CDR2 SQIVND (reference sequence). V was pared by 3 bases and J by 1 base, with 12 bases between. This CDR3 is CASSIGQGKNTEAFF. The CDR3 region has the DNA TGTGCCAGTAGTATTGGTCAGGGGAAGAACACTGAAGCTTTCTTT. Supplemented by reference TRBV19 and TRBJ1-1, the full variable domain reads DGGITQSPKYLFRKEGQNVTLSCEQNLNHDAMYWYRQDPGQGLRLIYYSQIVNDFQKGDIAEGYSVSREKKESFPLTVTSAQKNPTAFYLCASSIGQGKNTEAFFGQGTRLTVV.

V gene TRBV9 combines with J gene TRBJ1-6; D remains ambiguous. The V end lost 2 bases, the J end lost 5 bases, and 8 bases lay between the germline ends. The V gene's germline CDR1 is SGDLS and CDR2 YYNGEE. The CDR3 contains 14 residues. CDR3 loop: CASSVGPNNSPLHF. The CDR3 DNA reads TGTGCCAGCAGCGTCGGACCAAATAATTCACCCCTCCACTTT.

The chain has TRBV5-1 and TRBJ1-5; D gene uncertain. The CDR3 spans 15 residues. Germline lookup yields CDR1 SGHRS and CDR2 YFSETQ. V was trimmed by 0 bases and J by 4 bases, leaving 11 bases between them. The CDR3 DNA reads TGCGCCAGCAGCTTGGCGGGCACTTCAAATCAGCCCCAGCATTTT. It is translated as CASSLAGTSNQPQHF.

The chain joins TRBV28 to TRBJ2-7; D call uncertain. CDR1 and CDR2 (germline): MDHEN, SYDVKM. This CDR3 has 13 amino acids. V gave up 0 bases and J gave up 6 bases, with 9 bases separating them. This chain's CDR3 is CASSLWDGSEQYF. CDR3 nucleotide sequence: TGTGCCAGCAGTTTATGGGACGGATCCGAGCAGTACTTC.

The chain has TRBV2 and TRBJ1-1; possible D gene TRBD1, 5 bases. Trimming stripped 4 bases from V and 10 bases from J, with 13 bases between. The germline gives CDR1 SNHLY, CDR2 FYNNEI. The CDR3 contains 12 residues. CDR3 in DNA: TGTGCCAGCAGTGGGGGGATCGGAGTAGCTTTCTTT. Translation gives CASSGGIGVAFF.